The rows below give T cell receptor beta chains drawn from one sample of a study of blood T cells in healthy people across ages. One entry per CDR3 protein, called by TCRdb with MiXCR from the 5' RACE reads. The sample has about 810,000 distinct CDR3 sequences; 30% to 45% are singletons. Sequencing was done on a sample of blood. The source of these receptors is a man aged 18-30 years in good health. The CDR3 runs from the conserved cysteine through the conserved F or W. Fields, in order: J gene, clone size, V gene, D gene, CDR3 DNA, CDR3 protein. A D gene is named only where the DNA matches it firmly. A clone size is listed for some rows: how often the clone was seen (once, few, many), or a class if it is expanded.

J gene: TRBJ2-5; clone size: few; V gene: TRBV20-1; D gene: NA; CDR3 DNA: TGCAGTGCCGTCAGGCAAGAGACCCAGTACTTC; CDR3 protein: CSAVRQETQYF
J gene: TRBJ1-4; clone size: NA; V gene: TRBV20-1; D gene: NA; CDR3 DNA: TGCAGTGCTAGAGATAGGGGAGGCTGGTACGATGAAAAACTGTTTTTT; CDR3 protein: CSARDRGGWYDEKLFF
J gene: TRBJ1-5; clone size: NA; V gene: TRBV2; D gene: NA; CDR3 DNA: TGTGCCTGTGGAACCGATAGCAATCAGCCCCAGCATTTT; CDR3 protein: CACGTDSNQPQHF
J gene: TRBJ1-2; clone size: NA; V gene: TRBV5-1; D gene: NA; CDR3 DNA: TGCGCCAGCAGCTTGGTGGCAGGATCAAACTATGGCTACACCTTC; CDR3 protein: CASSLVAGSNYGYTF
J gene: TRBJ2-1; clone size: few; V gene: TRBV29-1; D gene: NA; CDR3 DNA: TGCAGCGCTGGGGGGTCGGTCGTTGAGCAGTTCTTC; CDR3 protein: CSAGGSVVEQFF
J gene: TRBJ2-1; clone size: NA; V gene: TRBV10-3; D gene: TRBD2; CDR3 DNA: TGTGCCATCAGTGAGTCGAGAGGGGAAACGGGGGGATACAATGAGCAGTTCTTC; CDR3 protein: CAISESRGETGGYNEQFF
J gene: TRBJ1-6; clone size: few; V gene: TRBV7-9; D gene: NA; CDR3 DNA: TGTGCCAGCAGCCCCCGGACGGCGAGCTCCTATAATTCACCCCTCCACTTT; CDR3 protein: CASSPRTASSYNSPLHF
J gene: TRBJ2-3; clone size: many; V gene: TRBV7-6; D gene: TRBD2; CDR3 DNA: TGTGCCAGCAGCGCCCGTTCGGGGGGTGATACGCAGTATTTT; CDR3 protein: CASSARSGGDTQYF
J gene: TRBJ1-5; clone size: once; V gene: TRBV20-1; D gene: NA; CDR3 DNA: TGCAGTGCTGCCAGTAGGGCCGGGAGGGAGCCCCAGCATTTT; CDR3 protein: CSAASRAGREPQHF
J gene: TRBJ1-6; clone size: NA; V gene: TRBV20-1; D gene: NA; CDR3 DNA: TGCAGTGCTAGGCAAAGGATTTCTAATTCACCCCTCCACTTT; CDR3 protein: CSARQRISNSPLHF
J gene: TRBJ2-7; clone size: NA; V gene: TRBV5-1; D gene: NA; CDR3 DNA: TGCGCCAGCAGCCTCCAGTCCGACGAGCAGTACTTC; CDR3 protein: CASSLQSDEQYF
J gene: TRBJ1-2; clone size: NA; V gene: TRBV20-1; D gene: TRBD1; CDR3 DNA: TGCAGTGCTCCTACAGGGGGTTATGGCTACACCTTC; CDR3 protein: CSAPTGGYGYTF
J gene: TRBJ1-1; clone size: NA; V gene: TRBV7-2; D gene: NA; CDR3 DNA: TGTGCCAGCAGCCCAGAGGGCTGGACTGAAGCTTTCTTT; CDR3 protein: CASSPEGWTEAFF
J gene: TRBJ2-1; clone size: NA; V gene: TRBV20-1; D gene: TRBD1; CDR3 DNA: TGCAGTGCTAGAGGCAGGGACAGAAGCTCCTACAATGAGCAGTTCTTC; CDR3 protein: CSARGRDRSSYNEQFF
J gene: TRBJ2-7; clone size: NA; V gene: TRBV11-2; D gene: NA; CDR3 DNA: TGTGCCAGCAGCCCACCAGGGACGGAAATCTACGAGCAGTACTTC; CDR3 protein: CASSPPGTEIYEQYF
J gene: TRBJ2-5; clone size: few; V gene: TRBV7-6; D gene: TRBD2; CDR3 DNA: TGTGCCAGCAGCTTAGTCACTAGCGGGCAAGAGACCCAGTACTTC; CDR3 protein: CASSLVTSGQETQYF
J gene: TRBJ1-2; clone size: once; V gene: TRBV12-3/TRBV12-4; D gene: NA; CDR3 DNA: TGTGCCAGCAGTGGTCCTTTTAGGTTGGAGGGCTACACCTTC; CDR3 protein: CASSGPFRLEGYTF
J gene: TRBJ2-2; clone size: once; V gene: TRBV27; D gene: NA; CDR3 DNA: TGTGCCAGCAGTCCATCTACCGGCGGGGAGCTGTTTTTT; CDR3 protein: CASSPSTGGELFF
J gene: TRBJ2-1; clone size: many; V gene: TRBV6-5; D gene: TRBD2; CDR3 DNA: TGTGCCAGCAGCCGCACAGCGGGGACTAGTAGCGATGAGCAGTTCTTC; CDR3 protein: CASSRTAGTSSDEQFF
J gene: TRBJ1-2; clone size: few; V gene: TRBV28; D gene: NA; CDR3 DNA: TGTGCCAGCAGTTTAGGGGTAGGGGCGAGAGGCTACACCTTC; CDR3 protein: CASSLGVGARGYTF
J gene: TRBJ1-5; clone size: few; V gene: TRBV27; D gene: NA; CDR3 DNA: TGTGCCAGCAGTGGCGGACGGGCCAATCAGCCCCAGCATTTT; CDR3 protein: CASSGGRANQPQHF
J gene: TRBJ1-2; clone size: many; V gene: TRBV7-2; D gene: NA; CDR3 DNA: TGTGCCAGCAGCTTACTACAGGGCACCTCTGGCTACACCTTC; CDR3 protein: CASSLLQGTSGYTF
J gene: TRBJ1-5; clone size: NA; V gene: TRBV13; D gene: NA; CDR3 DNA: TGTGCCAGCAGCTTAGGCGTGGGGCAACAGCCCCAGCATTTT; CDR3 protein: CASSLGVGQQPQHF
J gene: TRBJ1-2; clone size: NA; V gene: TRBV28; D gene: TRBD1; CDR3 DNA: TGTGCCAACCAGGGGGCCGGGGGCTACACCTTC; CDR3 protein: CANQGAGGYTF
J gene: TRBJ2-5; clone size: few; V gene: TRBV2; D gene: NA; CDR3 DNA: TGTGCCAGCAGGAGGGTGTTTCAAGAGACCCAGTACTTC; CDR3 protein: CASRRVFQETQYF
J gene: TRBJ1-6; clone size: few; V gene: TRBV4-2; D gene: TRBD1; CDR3 DNA: TGTGCCAGCAGCCAACGGACAGGATATAATTCACCCCTCCACTTT; CDR3 protein: CASSQRTGYNSPLHF
J gene: TRBJ1-1; clone size: NA; V gene: TRBV5-1; D gene: NA; CDR3 DNA: TGCGCCAGCAGCTTGAGTTTTGTTTCTGAAGCTTTCTTT; CDR3 protein: CASSLSFVSEAFF
J gene: TRBJ1-1; clone size: few; V gene: TRBV3-1; D gene: TRBD1; CDR3 DNA: TGTGCCAGCAGCCCCGGGACAGCCATGAACACTGAAGCTTTCTTT; CDR3 protein: CASSPGTAMNTEAFF
J gene: TRBJ1-1; clone size: few; V gene: TRBV4-3; D gene: NA; CDR3 DNA: TGCGCCAGCAGCCAGGGTTCTGGGAACACTGAAGCTTTCTTT; CDR3 protein: CASSQGSGNTEAFF
J gene: TRBJ2-1; clone size: many; V gene: TRBV7-2; D gene: NA; CDR3 DNA: TGTGCCAGCAGCTCTCAGCCCGGACAGTACAATGAGCAGTTCTTC; CDR3 protein: CASSSQPGQYNEQFF
J gene: TRBJ1-1; clone size: NA; V gene: TRBV5-1; D gene: NA; CDR3 DNA: TGCGCCAGCAGCTCAAACGGACAGAATGAAGCTTTCTTT; CDR3 protein: CASSSNGQNEAFF
J gene: TRBJ1-4; clone size: few; V gene: TRBV4-2; D gene: NA; CDR3 DNA: TGTGCCAGCAGCCAAGATATTGGCAGGGTGGCAACTAATGAAAAACTGTTTTTT; CDR3 protein: CASSQDIGRVATNEKLFF
J gene: TRBJ1-1; clone size: few; V gene: TRBV6-1; D gene: NA; CDR3 DNA: TGTGCCAGCAGTGAAATCGGAGGTGAAGCTTTCTTT; CDR3 protein: CASSEIGGEAFF
J gene: TRBJ2-1; clone size: NA; V gene: TRBV7-9; D gene: TRBD2; CDR3 DNA: TGTGCCAGCAGCTCGTATAGCGGGGGGGCGGGTCAGACCTACAATGAGCAGTTCTTC; CDR3 protein: CASSSYSGGAGQTYNEQFF
J gene: TRBJ1-2; clone size: NA; V gene: TRBV12-3/TRBV12-4; D gene: NA; CDR3 DNA: TGTGCCAGCGCGATAACGGGGGGGATCAGTGGCTACACCTTC; CDR3 protein: CASAITGGISGYTF
J gene: TRBJ1-2; clone size: NA; V gene: TRBV29-1; D gene: NA; CDR3 DNA: TGCAGCGTTGACTGGCGGAATACTGGCTACACCTTC; CDR3 protein: CSVDWRNTGYTF
J gene: TRBJ1-1; clone size: NA; V gene: TRBV10-3; D gene: NA; CDR3 DNA: TGTGCCATCAGTGGCACAAGTCGGGGCAGGGTCCACACTGAAGCTTTCTTT; CDR3 protein: CAISGTSRGRVHTEAFF
J gene: TRBJ1-1; clone size: NA; V gene: TRBV7-6; D gene: NA; CDR3 DNA: TGTGCCAGCAGCGACGATAGTGGGGGACTGAACACTGAAGCTTTCTTT; CDR3 protein: CASSDDSGGLNTEAFF
J gene: TRBJ2-3; clone size: many; V gene: TRBV7-8; D gene: TRBD2; CDR3 DNA: TGTGCCAGCAGCTTCACTAGCGGGGGGGCGGATACGCAGTATTTT; CDR3 protein: CASSFTSGGADTQYF
J gene: TRBJ2-1; clone size: NA; V gene: TRBV7-8; D gene: TRBD1; CDR3 DNA: TGTGCCAGCAGCTTAGACGGGACAGCCTACAATGAGCAGTTCTTC; CDR3 protein: CASSLDGTAYNEQFF
J gene: TRBJ2-3; clone size: NA; V gene: TRBV11-2; D gene: TRBD1; CDR3 DNA: TGTGCCAGCAGCTTCGGGACAGGCGTAATCACAGATACGCAGTATTTT; CDR3 protein: CASSFGTGVITDTQYF
J gene: TRBJ2-7; clone size: NA; V gene: TRBV5-6; D gene: NA; CDR3 DNA: TGTGCCAGCAGCCCGACTAGATTCAGGGACAATGAGCAGTACTTC; CDR3 protein: CASSPTRFRDNEQYF